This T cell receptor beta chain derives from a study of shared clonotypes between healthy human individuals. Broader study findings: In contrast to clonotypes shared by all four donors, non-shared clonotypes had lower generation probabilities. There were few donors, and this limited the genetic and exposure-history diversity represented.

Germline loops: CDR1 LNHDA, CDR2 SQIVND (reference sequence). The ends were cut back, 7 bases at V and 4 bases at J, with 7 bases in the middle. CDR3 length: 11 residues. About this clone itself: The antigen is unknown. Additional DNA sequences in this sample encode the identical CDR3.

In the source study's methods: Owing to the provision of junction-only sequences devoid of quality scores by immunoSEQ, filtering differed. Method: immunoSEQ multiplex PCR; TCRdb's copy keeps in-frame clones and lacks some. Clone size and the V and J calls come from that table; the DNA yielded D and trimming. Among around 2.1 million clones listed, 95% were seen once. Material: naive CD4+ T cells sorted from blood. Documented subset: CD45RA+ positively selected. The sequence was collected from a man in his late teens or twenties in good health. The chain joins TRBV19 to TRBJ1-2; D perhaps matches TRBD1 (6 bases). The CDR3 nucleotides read TGTGCCAGTACAGGGGTCTATGGCTACACCTTC. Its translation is CASTGVYGYTF.